Reported below is one TCR beta chain. The antigen remains undetermined. The germline V gene encodes CDR1 KGHDR and CDR2 SFDVKD. This CDR3 contains 14 residues. V dropped 3 bases and J dropped 5 bases, with 12 bases sitting between them. Each sample yielded at least 6.5 million isolated PBMCs. Per sample, extraction of total RNA gave at least 6 micrograms in every case. The record originates from a study of blood T cells in healthy people across ages. Study context: Template switching picked up about one barcoded beta molecule for each two T cells.

Using a J-beta primer mix together with a sample-barcoded 5' primer, a second PCR was run for 7 to 11 cycles. TCRdb re-called the 5' RACE reads with MiXCR, one entry per CDR3 protein. The sample yields roughly 1.5 million distinct CDR3 sequences, less than 45% seen once. Study-level results: Age advanced and TCR beta diversity per million T cells fell, roughly linearly.

The chain links TRBV24-1 to TRBJ1-1, with D maybe TRBD1 (5 bases). Material: blood. This clonotype was obtained from a woman aged 18 to 35 in good health. In nucleotides, the CDR3 is TGTGCCACCAGTGATAGAGCAGGGAATACTGAAGCTTTCTTT. The encoded protein is CATSDRAGNTEAFF.